One sample yielded the 20 T cell receptor beta chains listed below, sequenced in a study of cytomegalovirus exposure and HLA in healthy donors. A multiplex PCR was run with 60 Vbeta primers and 13 Jbeta primers. TCRdb's copy holds only in-frame clones and misses some; the assay was immunoSEQ multiplex PCR. This sample has some 150,000 clones; under 85% occur once, and the top ten carry about 2.6%. Sequenced material: PBMCs. The receptor set was obtained from a man between 18 and 35 years old in good health and CMV-seronegative.

This clone was counted only a few times. The same CDR3 arises from other DNA sequences in this sample as well. CDR3 in DNA: TGTGCCAGCAGCTTAGGGACAGAGACCAGGGAGCTGTTTTTT. Translation gives CASSLGTETRELFF. The chain couples TRBV11-1 to TRBJ2-2; perhaps TRBD1 as D (6 bases). This CDR3 is 14 amino acids long. V was trimmed by 1 base and J by 9 bases, leaving 12 bases between them. Per the germline V gene, CDR1 is SGHAT and CDR2 is FQDESV (reference sequence).

The genes are TRBV11-2 and TRBJ2-1; 8 bases are a match to TRBD1. Unmatched junction bases numbered 7, after V lost 4 bases and J lost 8 bases. Germline V CDR1 and CDR2: SGHAT, FQNNGV. The CDR3 consists of 14 residues. This CDR3 reads CASSYGQGHDEQFF. CDR3 in DNA: TGTGCCAGCAGCTATGGACAGGGCCATGATGAGCAGTTCTTC.

J is TRBJ1-5 and V is TRBV28; perhaps TRBD1 as D (5 bases). The V end lost 7 bases, the J end lost 5 bases, and 24 bases lay between the germline ends. Germline CDR1 is MDHEN and CDR2 is SYDVKM. This CDR3 is built from 17 residues. In DNA, the CDR3 is TGTGCCAGCACCTCTGCCCGTCACAGGTCTGGGGATCAGCCCCAGCATTTT. Translated, it gives CASTSARHRSGDQPQHF.

The V gene is TRBV4-3, the J gene TRBJ2-2; 11 bases match TRBD2. CDR1 LGHNA and CDR2 YSLEER come from the germline V gene. Trimming took 0 bases from V and 7 from J; bases not matched to a gene: 10. This CDR3 is 18 amino acids long. This CDR3 is CASSQDYSGGASGGELFF. For the CDR3, the DNA is TGCGCCAGCAGCCAAGATTATAGCGGGGGGGCGTCGGGCGGGGAGCTGTTTTTT.

V usage is TRBV6-4 and J usage is TRBJ1-2, with a tentative D call TRBD1 (5 bases). The CDR3 is made up of 15 amino acids. Looked up from germline, CDR1 is MRHNA and CDR2 is SNTAGT. V shed 6 bases and J shed 6 bases, with 20 bases lying between them. CDR3 in DNA: TGTGCCAGCAGCGCCTCAGGGCTGTGGGAGGATGGCTACACCTTC. Translated: CASSASGLWEDGYTF.

The CDR3 coding sequence is TGTGCCAGCAGCCAAGTTGAAGCGGGCCCCTGGGCTTCACCCCTCCACTTT. As protein: CASSQVEAGPWASPLHF. The gene calls are TRBV14 and TRBJ1-6; D is ambiguous. With 1 base removed from V and 9 bases from J, the gap between germline ends came to 19 bases. The CDR3 extends over 17 amino acids. The V gene's germline CDR1 is SGHDN and CDR2 FVKESK.

V is TRBV11-2 and J is TRBJ2-7; D call uncertain. Germline CDR1 reads SGHAT; CDR2 reads FQNNGV. V was trimmed by 5 bases and J by 2 bases, leaving 19 bases between them. There are 16 residues in the CDR3. CDR3 sequence (DNA): TGTGCCAGCAGCCAAACCCGAAACCGACTCACCTACGAGCAGTACTTC. This translates into CASSQTRNRLTYEQYF.

This clone was recorded a few times. The chain recombines TRBV6-6 with TRBJ2-2; perhaps TRBD1 as D (7 bases). CDR3 length: 14 residues. CDR1 and CDR2 (germline): MNHNY, SVGAGI (reference sequence). Trimming shortened V by 8 bases and J by 7 bases, and 17 bases separated the two germline ends. The CDR3 nucleotides are TGTGCCAGCGGACTACAGGGGTTCGGCGGGGAGCTGTTTTTT. It specifies CASGLQGFGGELFF.

The chain links TRBV27 to TRBJ2-6; D is perhaps TRBD1 (6 bases). Germline values: CDR1 MNHEY, CDR2 SMNVEV (reference sequence). This CDR3 region has 19 residues. V was cut by 6 bases and J by 4 bases, with 25 bases left in between. CDR3 sequence reads: CASRNRQVGPSRGANVLTF. The CDR3 DNA reads as TGTGCCAGCAGAAACAGACAGGTGGGACCATCTCGGGGGGCCAACGTCCTGACTTTC.

This rearrangement joins TRBV7-9 to TRBJ2-1; possible D gene TRBD2, 7 bases. Germline CDR1 is SEHNR and CDR2 is FQNEAQ (reference sequence). The CDR3 loop spans 13 amino acids. The V and J ends lost 1 base and 8 bases respectively, with 9 bases between them. The chain's CDR3 is CASSLGGGDEQFF. The CDR3 coding sequence is TGTGCCAGCAGCTTAGGCGGGGGCGATGAGCAGTTCTTC.

This clone occurred once. The chain joins TRBV6-5 to TRBJ2-5, with 7 bases lining up with TRBD1. The germline gives CDR1 MNHEY, CDR2 SVGAGI. Trimming at V came to 9 bases and at J to 5 bases, leaving 15 bases not matched to a gene. CDR3 length equals 15 residues. The CDR3 is CASGGQLMMGETQYF. Here the CDR3 DNA reads TGTGCCAGTGGGGGACAGTTAATGATGGGGGAGACCCAGTACTTC.

The rearrangement links TRBV6-5 to TRBJ2-7, with TRBD1 matching over 8 bases. The CDR3 totals 14 residues. The V gene end was trimmed by 0 bases and the J gene end by 4 bases; junction bases not matched to a gene: 2. Germline loops: CDR1 MNHEY, CDR2 SVGAGI. This CDR3 is CASSYSTGDYEQYF. The CDR3, as DNA: TGTGCCAGCAGTTACTCGACAGGGGATTACGAGCAGTACTTC.

This clone is categorized as large. The rearrangement links TRBV19 to TRBJ2-7; TRBD2 matches at 10 bases. The CDR3 length is 15 residues. The V segment lost 1 base and the J segment 2 bases; nucleotides outside the gene matches: 2. Germline loops: CDR1 LNHDA, CDR2 SQIVND (reference sequence). CDR3 bases: TGTGCCAGTAGTATAGCAGCGGGGGGGACCTACGAGCAGTACTTC. This codes for CASSIAAGGTYEQYF.

J is TRBJ1-1 and V is TRBV15; the D is unclear. Trimming cost V 0 bases and J 1 base, with 6 bases left between them. Germline CDR1 is LNHNV and CDR2 is YYDKDF (reference sequence). CDR3 length equals 14 residues. This CDR3 is CATSRDIGNTEAFF. As DNA, the CDR3 is TGTGCCACCAGCAGAGATATCGGGAACACTGAAGCTTTCTTT.

The rearrangement uses TRBV13 and TRBJ1-6; D might be TRBD1 (5 bases). V lost 4 bases to trimming and J lost 0 bases, with 7 bases between them. The CDR3 length is 15 residues. CDR1 is PRHDT and CDR2 is FYEKMQ in the germline V gene (reference sequence). The CDR3 reads CASSYRSSYNSPLHF. The CDR3 nucleotides read TGTGCCAGCAGCTACAGGAGCTCCTATAATTCACCCCTCCACTTT.

The rearrangement uses TRBV4-1 and TRBJ1-3; D remains ambiguous. This CDR3 has 13 residues. Germline V gene data show CDR1 as MGHRA and CDR2 as YSYEKL. V was shortened by 0 bases and J by 4 bases, with 4 bases between the two germline ends. CDR3 in amino acids: CASSQERGNTIYF. The CDR3 DNA follows: TGCGCCAGCAGCCAAGAACGGGGAAACACCATATATTTT.

This clone turned up a few times. The J gene is TRBJ2-3, the V gene TRBV14, with 13 positions matching TRBD2. The J segment lost 4 bases and the V segment lost 0 bases, leaving 19 bases of the junction unmatched. The V gene's germline CDR1 is SGHDN and CDR2 FVKESK. The length of the CDR3 is 22 residues. DNA of the CDR3: TGTGCCAGCAGCCAAGATACCCCACTAGCGGGGGGGCCTAATATGAGCCCAGATACGCAGTATTTT. Its translation is CASSQDTPLAGGPNMSPDTQYF. Supplemented by reference TRBV14 and TRBJ2-3, the full variable domain reads EAGVTQFPSHSVIEKGQTVTLRCDPISGHDNLYWYRRVMGKEIKFLLHFVKESKQDESGMPNNRFLAERTGGTYSTLKVQPAELEDSGVYFCASSQDTPLAGGPNMSPDTQYFGPGTRLTVL.

The sample holds one count of this clone. This chain joins TRBV28 and TRBJ1-2; D is uncertain. The CDR3 is made up of 13 amino acids. Trimming removed 5 bases at V and 6 bases at J, with 13 bases between. From germline, CDR1 is MDHEN and CDR2 SYDVKM. DNA of the CDR3: TGTGCCAGCAGTCCTTTAATGCAGAATGGCTACACCTTC. Protein sequence: CASSPLMQNGYTF.

The chain carries TRBV6-1 and TRBJ2-2; D may be TRBD1 (6 bases). Germline values: CDR1 MNHNS, CDR2 SASEGT. This CDR3 spans 16 amino acids. Trimming shortened V by 2 bases and J by 0 bases, and 10 bases separated the two germline ends. Here the CDR3 reads CASSERWGPNTGELFF. For the CDR3, the DNA is TGTGCCAGCAGTGAACGCTGGGGGCCGAACACCGGGGAGCTGTTTTTT.

The chain employs TRBV10-1 and TRBJ2-7; D gene uncertain. The CDR3 has 13 amino acids. Germline assignment: CDR1 WNHNN and CDR2 SYGVQD (reference sequence). Trimming removed 0 bases from V and 2 bases from J, with 5 bases in between. The CDR3 here is CASSESGTYEQYV. CDR3 DNA: TGCGCCAGCAGTGAGTCGGGCACCTACGAGCAGTACGTC.